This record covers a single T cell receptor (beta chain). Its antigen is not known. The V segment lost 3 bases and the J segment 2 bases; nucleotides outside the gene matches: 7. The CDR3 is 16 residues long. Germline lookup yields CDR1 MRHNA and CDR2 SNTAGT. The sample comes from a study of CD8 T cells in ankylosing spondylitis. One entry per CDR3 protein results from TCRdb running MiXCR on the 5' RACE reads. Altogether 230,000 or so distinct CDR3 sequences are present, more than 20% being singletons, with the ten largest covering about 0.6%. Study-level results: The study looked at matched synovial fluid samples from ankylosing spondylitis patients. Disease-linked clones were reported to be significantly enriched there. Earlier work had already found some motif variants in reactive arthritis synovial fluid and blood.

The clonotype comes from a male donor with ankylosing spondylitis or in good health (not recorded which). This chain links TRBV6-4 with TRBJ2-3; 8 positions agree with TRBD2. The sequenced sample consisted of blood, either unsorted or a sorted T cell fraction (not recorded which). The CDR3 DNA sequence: TGTGCCAGCAGTGAAACCGGGACTAGGAACACAGATACGCAGTATTTT. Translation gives CASSETGTRNTDTQYF.